This TCR beta chain came from a study of Graves' ophthalmopathy and Graves' hyperthyroidism. Looking at the study overall: The authors collected peripheral blood at initial diagnosis, before any treatment.

Amplification of the TCR beta CDR3 regions used RNA transcripts (as template). Second-round multiplex PCR came after a first-round RT-PCR that employed HTBI primers. From the multiplex PCR reads, TCRdb called clonotypes with MiXCR, one entry per CDR3 protein. The table has more than 550,000 distinct CDR3 sequences, roughly 39% seen once; the top ten hold over 2.5%. This clonotype was detected only once. The CDR3 runs 13 residues. Per germline, CDR1 LNHNV and CDR2 YYDKDF (reference sequence). V was clipped by 3 bases and J by 7 bases, with 10 bases between them. The V gene is TRBV15, the J gene TRBJ1-5; D possibly corresponds to TRBD1 (6 bases). Sequencing used peripheral blood. This sequence originates from an adult man with Graves' ophthalmopathy. In DNA, the CDR3 is TGTGCCACCAGCAGCGAGGGGGACCAGCCCCAGCATTTT. Its protein is CATSSEGDQPQHF.